This entry lists 10 T cell receptor beta chains sequenced from one sample in a study of T cells in Graves' hyperthyroidism and ophthalmopathy. TCR beta CDR3 regions were amplified from RNA transcripts. TCR CDR3 underwent first-round RT-PCR with the HTBI primer set. TCRdb recomputed calls from the multiplex PCR reads with MiXCR, one row per CDR3 protein. The data hold over 700,000 distinct CDR3 sequences, with 35% observed a single time. Material for sequencing was blood. These receptors all stem from a woman in her thirties or forties with Graves' hyperthyroidism.

This clonotype has just a few counts. The chain carries TRBV6-1 and TRBJ1-2; D unresolved. CDR1 is MNHNS, CDR2 SASEGT, per germline. The CDR3 runs to 12 residues. Trimming removed 4 bases from V and 6 bases from J, with 9 bases in between. The DNA of the CDR3 is TGTGCCAGCAGTGCGTACGGGAATGGCTACACCTTC. It encodes CASSAYGNGYTF.

The chain links TRBV3-1 to TRBJ2-7, with D unclear. The CDR3 has 11 residues. Germline-derived CDR1 and CDR2 are LGHDT and YNNKEL (reference sequence). The germline V and J ends were trimmed by 2 bases and 5 bases, with 4 bases remaining between them. CDR3 sequence (DNA): TGTGCCAGCAGCCAACGGGACGAGCAGTACTTC. Translating it yields CASSQRDEQYF.

This clonotype was seen a handful of times. The rearrangement links TRBV14 to TRBJ2-5; D is unresolved. The germline V gene has CDR1 SGHDN and CDR2 FVKESK. Trimming left V 3 bases short and J 3 bases short, with 8 bases between. This CDR3 is 13 amino acids long. CDR3 coding DNA: TGTGCCAGCAGCCACCATCCAAAAGAGACCCAGTACTTC. Translation: CASSHHPKETQYF. The full variable domain, completed using reference TRBV14 and TRBJ2-5, is EAGVTQFPSHSVIEKGQTVTLRCDPISGHDNLYWYRRVMGKEIKFLLHFVKESKQDESGMPNNRFLAERTGGTYSTLKVQPAELEDSGVYFCASSHHPKETQYFGPGTRLLVL.

The rearrangement joins TRBV29-1 to TRBJ2-3; D is unclear. CDR3 length: 12 amino acids. Trimming took off 4 bases at V and 4 bases at J, with 9 bases between the two ends. CDR1 and CDR2 (germline): SQVTM, ANQGSEA. The CDR3, as DNA: TGCAGCGTTGGTCCGGGCGCAGATACGCAGTATTTT. Encoded protein: CSVGPGADTQYF.

Ten or more counts support this clonotype. The rearrangement joins TRBV29-1 to TRBJ1-2, with 7 bases that match TRBD1. This CDR3 is 14 amino acids long. V lost 6 bases to trimming and J lost 3 bases; unmatched junction nucleotides: 10. Germline CDR1 and CDR2: SQVTM and ANQGSEA. The CDR3 bases are TGCAGCGTGTTAAAACAGGGGTTTGACTATGGCTACACCTTC. This translates into CSVLKQGFDYGYTF.

This clonotype was detected ten times or more. J is TRBJ2-5 and V is TRBV5-4; unclear D gene. Germline V gene lookup returns CDR1 SGHNT and CDR2 YYREEE (reference sequence). The V gene lost 2 bases and the J gene lost 5 bases, with 10 bases spanning the gap. There are 13 residues in the CDR3. DNA for the CDR3: TGTGCCAGCAGCTTATCCGGGCCCGAGACCCAGTACTTC. This encodes CASSLSGPETQYF.

This clonotype was counted a few times. The chain recombines TRBV12-3 or TRBV12-4 with TRBJ1-1; 8 nucleotides line up with TRBD1. V trimming: 4 bases; J trimming: 3 bases; junction bases outside the gene matches: 13. CDR3 length: 17 residues. The CDR3 DNA reads as TGTGCCAGCAGTTACACAACCTTCAGGGGGCGCGACACTGAAGCTTTCTTT. Its protein product is CASSYTTFRGRDTEAFF.

This clonotype came up a few times. The chain is built from TRBV12-3 or TRBV12-4 and TRBJ2-2, with 7 bases lining up with TRBD1. The CDR3 has 16 residues. Losses at the gene ends were 5 bases for V and 2 bases for J; bases not matched to a gene: 8. The CDR3 spells CASSPGDRVNTGELFF. The CDR3 DNA reads as TGTGCCAGCAGTCCCGGCGACAGGGTTAACACCGGGGAGCTGTTTTTT.

The table lists this clonotype with many counts. The chain has TRBV7-2 and TRBJ2-2; 13 nucleotides line up with TRBD2. The CDR3 covers 16 residues. Germline V gene lookup returns CDR1 SGHTA and CDR2 FQGNSA. The V gene end was trimmed by 5 bases and the J gene end by 6 bases; junction bases not matched to a gene: 6. Here the CDR3 reads CASSRPGLAGAGELFF. In DNA form, the CDR3 reads TGTGCCAGCAGCCGACCTGGACTAGCGGGAGCCGGGGAGCTGTTTTTT.

This clonotype was observed a few times. The V and J genes are TRBV7-2 and TRBJ2-7; 9 bases are shared with TRBD2. The J segment lost 2 bases and the V segment lost 2 bases, leaving 7 bases of the junction unmatched. The length of the CDR3 is 16 residues. CDR1 and CDR2 from the germline V gene are SGHTA and FQGNSA. The CDR3 nucleotides are TGTGCCAGCAGCTTATCGACAGGCGGGGGGGCCTACGAGCAGTACTTC. The encoded protein is CASSLSTGGGAYEQYF.